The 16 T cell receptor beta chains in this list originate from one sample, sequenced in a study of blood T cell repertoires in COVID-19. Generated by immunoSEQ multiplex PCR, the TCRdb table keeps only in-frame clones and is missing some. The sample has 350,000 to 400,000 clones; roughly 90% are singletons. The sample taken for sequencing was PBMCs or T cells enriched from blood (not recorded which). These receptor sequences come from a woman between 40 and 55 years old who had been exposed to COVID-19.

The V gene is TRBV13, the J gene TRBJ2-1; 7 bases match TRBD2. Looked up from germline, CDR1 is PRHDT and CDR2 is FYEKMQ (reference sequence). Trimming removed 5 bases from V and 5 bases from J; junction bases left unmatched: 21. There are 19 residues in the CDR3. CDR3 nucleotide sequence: TGTGCCAGCAGCGGGCTGGGAGGGGTGTCTAGGGGAGCGGACAATGAGCAGTTCTTC. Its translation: CASSGLGGVSRGADNEQFF.

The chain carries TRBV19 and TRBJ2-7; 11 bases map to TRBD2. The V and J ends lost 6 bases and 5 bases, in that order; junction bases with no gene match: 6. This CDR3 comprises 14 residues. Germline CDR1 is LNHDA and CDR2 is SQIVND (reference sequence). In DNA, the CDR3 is TGTGCCAGTAGCCGTAGCGGGAGGGCCGACGAGCAGTACTTC. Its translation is CASSRSGRADEQYF.

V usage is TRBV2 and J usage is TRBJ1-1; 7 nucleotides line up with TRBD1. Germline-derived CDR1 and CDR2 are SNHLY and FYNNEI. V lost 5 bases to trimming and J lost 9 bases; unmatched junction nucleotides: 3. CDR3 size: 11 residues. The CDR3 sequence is CASSRDSKAFF. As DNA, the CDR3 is TGTGCCAGCAGTCGGGACAGCAAAGCTTTCTTT.

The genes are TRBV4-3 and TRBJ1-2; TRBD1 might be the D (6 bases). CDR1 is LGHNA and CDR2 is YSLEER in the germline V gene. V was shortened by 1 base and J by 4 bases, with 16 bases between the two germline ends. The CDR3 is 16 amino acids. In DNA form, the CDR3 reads TGCGCCAGCAGCCAAGTTCATACGGGGGGCGGCTATGGCTACACCTTC. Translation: CASSQVHTGGGYGYTF.

The CDR3 DNA is TGTGCCACCAGCAGACCCGCCCCGGTTGAAGCTTTCTTT. It specifies CATSRPAPVEAFF. The gene calls are TRBV15 and TRBJ1-1; D not resolved. Germline V CDR1 and CDR2: LNHNV, YYDKDF (reference sequence). V was clipped by 2 bases and J by 7 bases, with 11 bases between them. The CDR3 runs to 13 residues.

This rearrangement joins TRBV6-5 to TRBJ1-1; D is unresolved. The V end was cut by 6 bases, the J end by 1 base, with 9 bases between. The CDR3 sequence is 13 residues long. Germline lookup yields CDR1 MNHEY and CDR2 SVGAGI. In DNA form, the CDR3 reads TGTGCCAGCAGGGTACAAGAGAACACTGAAGCTTTCTTT. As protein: CASRVQENTEAFF.

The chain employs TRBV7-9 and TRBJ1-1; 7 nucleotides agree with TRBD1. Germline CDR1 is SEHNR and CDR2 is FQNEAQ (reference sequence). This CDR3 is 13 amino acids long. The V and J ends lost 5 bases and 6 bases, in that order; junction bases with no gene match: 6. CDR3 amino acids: CASSPRDSAEAFF. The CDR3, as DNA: TGTGCCAGCAGCCCCCGGGACAGCGCTGAAGCTTTCTTT.

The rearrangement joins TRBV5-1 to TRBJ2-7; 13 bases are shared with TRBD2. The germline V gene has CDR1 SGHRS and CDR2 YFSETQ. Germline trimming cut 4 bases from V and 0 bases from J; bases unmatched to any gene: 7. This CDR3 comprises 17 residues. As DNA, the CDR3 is TGCGCCAGCAGCCACGGGTGGACTAGCGGGAGCTCCTACGAGCAGTACTTC. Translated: CASSHGWTSGSSYEQYF.

The CDR3 loop reads CASSLGVVAGGRYNEQFF. The CDR3 coding sequence is TGTGCCAGCAGCTTAGGGGTTGTAGCGGGGGGGAGGTACAATGAGCAGTTCTTC. The rearrangement uses TRBV7-2 and TRBJ2-1, with TRBD2 identical over 11 bases. CDR3 length equals 18 residues. Germline lookup yields CDR1 SGHTA and CDR2 FQGNSA. V lost 1 base to trimming and J lost 4 bases; unmatched junction nucleotides: 9.

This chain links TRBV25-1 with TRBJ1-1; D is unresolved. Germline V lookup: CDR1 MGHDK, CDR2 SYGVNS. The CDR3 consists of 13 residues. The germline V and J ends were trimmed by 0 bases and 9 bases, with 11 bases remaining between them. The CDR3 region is CASSEYRSPKAFF. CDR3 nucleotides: TGTGCCAGCAGTGAATATCGGTCACCCAAAGCTTTCTTT.

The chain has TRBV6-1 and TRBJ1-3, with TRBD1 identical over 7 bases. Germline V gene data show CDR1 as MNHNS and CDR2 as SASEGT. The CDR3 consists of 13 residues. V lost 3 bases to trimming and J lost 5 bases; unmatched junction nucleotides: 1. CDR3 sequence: CASSETGRNTIYF. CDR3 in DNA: TGTGCCAGCAGTGAGACAGGGAGAAACACCATATATTTT.

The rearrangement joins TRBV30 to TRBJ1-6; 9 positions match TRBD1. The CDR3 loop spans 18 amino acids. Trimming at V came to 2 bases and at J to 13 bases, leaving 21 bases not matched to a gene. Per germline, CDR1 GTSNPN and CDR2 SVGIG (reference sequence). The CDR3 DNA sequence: TGTGCCTGGAGTCGGGTGGGGGGACAGGGAAGACTCTCGGCCCCCCTCCACTTT. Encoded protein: CAWSRVGGQGRLSAPLHF.

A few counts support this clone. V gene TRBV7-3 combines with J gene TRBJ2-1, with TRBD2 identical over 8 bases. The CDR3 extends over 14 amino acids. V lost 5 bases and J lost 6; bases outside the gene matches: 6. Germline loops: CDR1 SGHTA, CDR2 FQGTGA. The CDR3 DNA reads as TGTGCCAGCAGCCTGATGGGGACTAGCAATGAGCAGTTCTTC. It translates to CASSLMGTSNEQFF.

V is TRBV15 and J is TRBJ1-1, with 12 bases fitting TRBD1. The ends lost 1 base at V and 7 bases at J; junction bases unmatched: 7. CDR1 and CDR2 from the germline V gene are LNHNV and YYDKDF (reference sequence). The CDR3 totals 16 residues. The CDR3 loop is CATSRGPGQGAGEAFF. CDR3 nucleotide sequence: TGTGCCACCAGCAGAGGCCCGGGACAGGGGGCTGGTGAAGCTTTCTTT.

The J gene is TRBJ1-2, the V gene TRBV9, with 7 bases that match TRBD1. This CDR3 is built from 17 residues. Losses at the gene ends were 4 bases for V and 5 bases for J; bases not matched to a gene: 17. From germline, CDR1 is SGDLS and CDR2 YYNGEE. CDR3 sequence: CASSPRDREPTSYGYTF. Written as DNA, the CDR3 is TGTGCCAGCAGCCCCCGGGACAGAGAACCCACATCTTATGGCTACACCTTC.

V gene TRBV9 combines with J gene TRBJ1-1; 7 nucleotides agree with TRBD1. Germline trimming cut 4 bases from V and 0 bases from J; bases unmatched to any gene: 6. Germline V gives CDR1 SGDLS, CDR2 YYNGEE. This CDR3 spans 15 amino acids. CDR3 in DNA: TGTGCCAGCAGCCCTCACAGGGGACTGAACACTGAAGCTTTCTTT. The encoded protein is CASSPHRGLNTEAFF.